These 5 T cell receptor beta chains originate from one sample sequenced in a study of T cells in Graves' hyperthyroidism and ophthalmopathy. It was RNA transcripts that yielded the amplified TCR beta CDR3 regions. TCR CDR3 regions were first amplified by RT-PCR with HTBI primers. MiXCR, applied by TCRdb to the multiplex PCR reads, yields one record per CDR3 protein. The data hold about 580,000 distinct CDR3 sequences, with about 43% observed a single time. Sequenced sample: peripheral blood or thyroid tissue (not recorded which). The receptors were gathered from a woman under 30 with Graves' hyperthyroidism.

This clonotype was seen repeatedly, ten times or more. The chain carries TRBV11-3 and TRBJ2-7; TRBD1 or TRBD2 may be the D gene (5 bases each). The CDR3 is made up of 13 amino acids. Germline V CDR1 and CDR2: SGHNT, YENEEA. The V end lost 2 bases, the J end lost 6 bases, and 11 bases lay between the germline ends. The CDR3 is CASSLSGLGEQYF. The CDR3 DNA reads TGTGCCAGCAGCTTATCGGGGCTGGGCGAGCAGTACTTC.

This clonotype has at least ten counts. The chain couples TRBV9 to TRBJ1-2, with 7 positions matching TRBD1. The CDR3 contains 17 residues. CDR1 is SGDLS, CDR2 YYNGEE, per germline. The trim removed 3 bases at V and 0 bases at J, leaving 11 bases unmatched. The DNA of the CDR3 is TGTGCCAGCAGCGGCGGGGACAGTAAGCCCACTAACTATGGCTACACCTTC. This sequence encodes CASSGGDSKPTNYGYTF.

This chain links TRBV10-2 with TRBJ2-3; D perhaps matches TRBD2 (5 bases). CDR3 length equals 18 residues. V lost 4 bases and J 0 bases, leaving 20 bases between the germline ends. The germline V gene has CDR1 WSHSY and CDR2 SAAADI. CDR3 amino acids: CASSALGAADGSTDTQYF. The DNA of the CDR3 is TGCGCCAGCAGTGCCCTAGGAGCGGCCGATGGCAGCACAGATACGCAGTATTTT.

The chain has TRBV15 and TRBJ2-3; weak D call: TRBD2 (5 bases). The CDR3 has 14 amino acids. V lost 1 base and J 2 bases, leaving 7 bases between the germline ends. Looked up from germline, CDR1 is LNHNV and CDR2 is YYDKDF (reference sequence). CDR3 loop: CATSRGGATDTQYF. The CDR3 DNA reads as TGTGCCACCAGCAGAGGGGGAGCCACAGATACGCAGTATTTT.

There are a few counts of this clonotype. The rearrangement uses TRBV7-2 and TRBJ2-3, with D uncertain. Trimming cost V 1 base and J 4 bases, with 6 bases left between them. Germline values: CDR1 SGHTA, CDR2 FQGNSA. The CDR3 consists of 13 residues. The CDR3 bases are TGTGCCAGCAGCTTAGATGGTCCAGATACGCAGTATTTT. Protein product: CASSLDGPDTQYF.